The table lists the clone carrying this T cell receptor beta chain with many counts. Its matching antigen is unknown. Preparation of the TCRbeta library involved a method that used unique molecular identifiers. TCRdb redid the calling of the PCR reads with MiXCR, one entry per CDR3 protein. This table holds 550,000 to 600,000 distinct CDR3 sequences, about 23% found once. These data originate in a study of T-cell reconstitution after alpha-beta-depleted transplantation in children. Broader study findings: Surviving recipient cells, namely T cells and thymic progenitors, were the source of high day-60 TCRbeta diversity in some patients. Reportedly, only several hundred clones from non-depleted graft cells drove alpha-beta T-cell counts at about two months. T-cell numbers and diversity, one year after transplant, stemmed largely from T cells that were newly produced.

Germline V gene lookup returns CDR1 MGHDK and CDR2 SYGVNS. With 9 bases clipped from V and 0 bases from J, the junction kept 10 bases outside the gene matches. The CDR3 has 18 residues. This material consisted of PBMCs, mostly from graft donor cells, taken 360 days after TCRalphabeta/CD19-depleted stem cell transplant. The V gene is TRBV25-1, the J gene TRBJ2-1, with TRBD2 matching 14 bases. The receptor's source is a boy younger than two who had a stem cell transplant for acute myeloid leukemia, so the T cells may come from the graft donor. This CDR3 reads CASPGTSGGKSSYNEQFF. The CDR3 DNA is TGTGCCAGTCCCGGGACTAGCGGGGGCAAAAGCTCCTACAATGAGCAGTTCTTC.